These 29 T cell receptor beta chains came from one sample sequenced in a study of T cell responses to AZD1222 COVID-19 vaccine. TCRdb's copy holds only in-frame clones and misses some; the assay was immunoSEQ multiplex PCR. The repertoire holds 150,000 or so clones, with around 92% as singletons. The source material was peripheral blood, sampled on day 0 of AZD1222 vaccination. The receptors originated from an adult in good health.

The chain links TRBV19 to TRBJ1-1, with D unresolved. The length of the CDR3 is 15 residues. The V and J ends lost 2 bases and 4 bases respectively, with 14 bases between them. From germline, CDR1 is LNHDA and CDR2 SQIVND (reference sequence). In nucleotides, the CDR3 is TGTGCCAGTAGTATATCGGTCAATTGGGGCACTGAAGCTTTCTTT. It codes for CASSISVNWGTEAFF.

Here the CDR3 DNA reads TGCGCCAGCAGCTTCTGGACCGACTTCATGAACACTGAAGCTTTCTTT. Translation: CASSFWTDFMNTEAFF. V gene TRBV5-1 combines with J gene TRBJ1-1, with D hard to call. CDR3 size: 16 residues. Trimming stripped 2 bases from V and 0 bases from J, with 14 bases between. CDR1 SGHRS and CDR2 YFSETQ come from the germline V gene.

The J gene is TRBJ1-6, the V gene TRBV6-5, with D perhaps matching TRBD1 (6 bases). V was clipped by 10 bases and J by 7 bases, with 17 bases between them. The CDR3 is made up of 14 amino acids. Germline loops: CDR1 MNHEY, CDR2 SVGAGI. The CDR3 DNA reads TGTGCCACCCGGTCGGGGGCGGGAAATTCACCCCTCCACTTT. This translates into CATRSGAGNSPLHF.

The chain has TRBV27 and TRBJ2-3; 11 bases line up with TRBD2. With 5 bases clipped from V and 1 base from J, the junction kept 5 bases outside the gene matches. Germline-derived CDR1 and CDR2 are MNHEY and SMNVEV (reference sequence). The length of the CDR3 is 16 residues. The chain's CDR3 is CASSATSGGGTDTQYF. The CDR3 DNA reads TGTGCCAGCAGTGCCACTAGCGGGGGCGGCACAGATACGCAGTATTTT.

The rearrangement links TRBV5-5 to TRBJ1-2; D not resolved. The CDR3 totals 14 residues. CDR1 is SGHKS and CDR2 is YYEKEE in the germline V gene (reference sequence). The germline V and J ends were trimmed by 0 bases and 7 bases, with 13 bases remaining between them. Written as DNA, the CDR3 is TGTGCCAGCAGCTTGGGTATGGGGATGGCTGGCTACACCTTC. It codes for CASSLGMGMAGYTF.

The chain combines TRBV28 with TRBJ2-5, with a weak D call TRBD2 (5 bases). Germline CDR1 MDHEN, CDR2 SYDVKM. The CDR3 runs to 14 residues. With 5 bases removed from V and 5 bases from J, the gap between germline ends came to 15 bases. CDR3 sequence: CASSTDLLRETQYF. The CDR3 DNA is TGTGCCAGCAGTACGGACTTACTTCGGGAGACCCAGTACTTC.

This chain's CDR3 is CASSLEGTGNYGYTF. CDR3 in DNA: TGCGCCAGCAGCTTGGAGGGTACAGGGAACTATGGCTACACCTTC. The V and J genes are TRBV5-1 and TRBJ1-2, with a weak D call TRBD1 (6 bases). The CDR3 has 15 amino acids. Trimming took off 0 bases at V and 2 bases at J, with 11 bases between the two ends. The germline gives CDR1 SGHRS, CDR2 YFSETQ.

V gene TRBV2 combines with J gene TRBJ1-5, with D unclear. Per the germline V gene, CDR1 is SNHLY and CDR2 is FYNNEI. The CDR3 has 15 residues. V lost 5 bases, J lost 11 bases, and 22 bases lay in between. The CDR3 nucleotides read TGTGCCAGCAGTCCATTTACCGGGCTCAGCGGGACCCAGCATTTT. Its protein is CASSPFTGLSGTQHF. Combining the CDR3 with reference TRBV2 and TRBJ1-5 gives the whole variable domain EPEVTQTPSHQVTQMGQEVILRCVPISNHLYFYWYRQILGQKVEFLVSFYNNEISEKSEIFDDQFSVERPDGSNFTLKIRSTKLEDSAMYFCASSPFTGLSGTQHFGDGTRLSIL.

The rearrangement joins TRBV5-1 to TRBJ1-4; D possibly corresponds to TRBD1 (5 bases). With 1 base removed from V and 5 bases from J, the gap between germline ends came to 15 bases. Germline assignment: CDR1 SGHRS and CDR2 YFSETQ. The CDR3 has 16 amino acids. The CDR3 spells CASSLSSGGGNEKLFF. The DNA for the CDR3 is TGCGCCAGCAGCTTGTCGTCCGGCGGGGGGAATGAAAAACTGTTTTTT.

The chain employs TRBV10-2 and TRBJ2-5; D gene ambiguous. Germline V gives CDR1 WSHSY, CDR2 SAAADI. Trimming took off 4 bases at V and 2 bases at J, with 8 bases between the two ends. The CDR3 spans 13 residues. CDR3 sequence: CASSGSEQETQYF. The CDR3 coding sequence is TGCGCCAGCAGTGGATCTGAGCAAGAGACCCAGTACTTC.

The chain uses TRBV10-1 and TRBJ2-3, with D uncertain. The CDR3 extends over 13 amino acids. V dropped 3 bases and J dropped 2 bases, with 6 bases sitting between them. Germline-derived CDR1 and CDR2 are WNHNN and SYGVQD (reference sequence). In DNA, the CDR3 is TGCGCCAGCAGTGACTGGGACACAGATACGCAGTATTTT. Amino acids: CASSDWDTDTQYF.

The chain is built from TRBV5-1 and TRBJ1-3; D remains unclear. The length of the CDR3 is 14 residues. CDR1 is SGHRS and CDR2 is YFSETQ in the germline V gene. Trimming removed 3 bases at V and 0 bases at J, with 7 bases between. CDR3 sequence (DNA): TGCGCCAGCAGCTCCGATCTCTCTGGAAACACCATATATTTT. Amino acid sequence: CASSSDLSGNTIYF.

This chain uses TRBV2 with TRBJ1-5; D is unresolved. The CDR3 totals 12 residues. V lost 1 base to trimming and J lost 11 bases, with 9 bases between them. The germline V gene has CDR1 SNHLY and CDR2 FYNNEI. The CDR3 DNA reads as TGTGCCAGCAGTGAAGGTGGTAGGTCCCAGCATTTT. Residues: CASSEGGRSQHF.

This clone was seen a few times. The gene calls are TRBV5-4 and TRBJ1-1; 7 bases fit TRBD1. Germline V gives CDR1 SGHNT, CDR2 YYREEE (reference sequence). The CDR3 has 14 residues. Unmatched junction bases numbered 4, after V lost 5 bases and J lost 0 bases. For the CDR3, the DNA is TGTGCCAGCAGTGACAGGGAGGTGAACACTGAAGCTTTCTTT. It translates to CASSDREVNTEAFF. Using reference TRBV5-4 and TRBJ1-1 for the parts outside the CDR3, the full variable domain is ETGVTQSPTHLIKTRGQQVTLRCSSQSGHNTVSWYQQALGQGPQFIFQYYREEENGRGNFPPRFSGLQFPNYSSELNVNALELDDSALYLCASSDREVNTEAFFGQGTRLTVV.

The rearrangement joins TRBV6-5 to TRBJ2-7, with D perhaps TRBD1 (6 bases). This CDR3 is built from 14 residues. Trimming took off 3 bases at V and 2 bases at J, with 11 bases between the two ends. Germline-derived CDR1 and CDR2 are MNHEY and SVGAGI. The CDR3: CASSYGDKTYEQYF. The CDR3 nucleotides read TGTGCCAGCAGTTATGGGGACAAAACCTACGAGCAGTACTTC.

CDR3 amino acids: CASSQWGHVRGNQPQHF. DNA of the CDR3: TGCGCCAGCAGTCAATGGGGACATGTTAGAGGCAATCAGCCCCAGCATTTT. This chain links TRBV23-1 with TRBJ1-5; a possible D gene is TRBD1 (6 bases). TRBV23-1 is given ORF status, its function remaining uncertain. V lost 1 base, J lost 2 bases, and 15 bases lay in between. The CDR3 contains 17 residues.

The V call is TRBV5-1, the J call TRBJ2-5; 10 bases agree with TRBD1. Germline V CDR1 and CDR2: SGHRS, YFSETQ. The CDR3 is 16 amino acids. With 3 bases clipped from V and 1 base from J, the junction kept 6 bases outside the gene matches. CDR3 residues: CASSSPGTGVQETQYF. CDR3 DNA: TGCGCCAGCAGCTCCCCCGGGACAGGGGTCCAAGAGACCCAGTACTTC. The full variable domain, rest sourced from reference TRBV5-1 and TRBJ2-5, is KAGVTQTPRYLIKTRGQQVTLSCSPISGHRSVSWYQQTPGQGLQFLFEYFSETQRNKGNFPGRFSGRQFSNSRSEMNVSTLELGDSALYLCASSSPGTGVQETQYFGPGTRLLVL.

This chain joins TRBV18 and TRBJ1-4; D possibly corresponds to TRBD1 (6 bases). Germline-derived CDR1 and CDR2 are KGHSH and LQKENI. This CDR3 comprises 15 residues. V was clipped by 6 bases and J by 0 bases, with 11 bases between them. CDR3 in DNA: TGTGCCAGCTCGGAGGGGGGTGCAACTAATGAAAAACTGTTTTTT. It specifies CASSEGGATNEKLFF.

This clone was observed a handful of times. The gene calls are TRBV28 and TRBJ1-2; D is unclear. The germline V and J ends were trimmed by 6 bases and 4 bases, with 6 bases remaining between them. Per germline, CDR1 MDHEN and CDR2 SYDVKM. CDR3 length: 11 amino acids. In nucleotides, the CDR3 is TGTGCCAGCAGCCCACTCTATGGCTACACCTTC. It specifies CASSPLYGYTF.

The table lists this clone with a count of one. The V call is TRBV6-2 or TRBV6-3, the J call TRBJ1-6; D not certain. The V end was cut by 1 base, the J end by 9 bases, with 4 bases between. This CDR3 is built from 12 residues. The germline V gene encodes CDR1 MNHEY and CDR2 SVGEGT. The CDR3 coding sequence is TGTGCCAGCAGTTACTTGGTTTCACCCCTCCACTTT. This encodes CASSYLVSPLHF.

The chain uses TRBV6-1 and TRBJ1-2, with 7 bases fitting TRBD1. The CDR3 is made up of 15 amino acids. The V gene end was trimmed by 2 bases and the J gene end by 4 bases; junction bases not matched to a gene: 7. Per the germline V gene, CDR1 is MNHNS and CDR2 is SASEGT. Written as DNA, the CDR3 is TGTGCCAGCAGTGAAACGCCGGGACAGAGCTATGGCTACACCTTC. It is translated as CASSETPGQSYGYTF.

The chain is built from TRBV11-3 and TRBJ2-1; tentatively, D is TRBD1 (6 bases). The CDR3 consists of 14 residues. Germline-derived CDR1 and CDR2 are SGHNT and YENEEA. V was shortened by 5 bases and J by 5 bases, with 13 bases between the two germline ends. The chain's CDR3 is CASSPQGVHNEQFF. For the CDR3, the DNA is TGTGCCAGCAGCCCACAGGGAGTCCACAATGAGCAGTTCTTC.

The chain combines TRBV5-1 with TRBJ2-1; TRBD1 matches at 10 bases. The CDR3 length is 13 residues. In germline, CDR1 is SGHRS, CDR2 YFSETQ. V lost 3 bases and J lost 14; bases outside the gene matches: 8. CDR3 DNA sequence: TGCGCCAGCAGCTCTTCCGGGACAGGGGTAGAGTTCTTC. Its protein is CASSSSGTGVEFF. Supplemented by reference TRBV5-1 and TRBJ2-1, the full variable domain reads KAGVTQTPRYLIKTRGQQVTLSCSPISGHRSVSWYQQTPGQGLQFLFEYFSETQRNKGNFPGRFSGRQFSNSRSEMNVSTLELGDSALYLCASSSSGTGVEFFGPGTRLTVL.

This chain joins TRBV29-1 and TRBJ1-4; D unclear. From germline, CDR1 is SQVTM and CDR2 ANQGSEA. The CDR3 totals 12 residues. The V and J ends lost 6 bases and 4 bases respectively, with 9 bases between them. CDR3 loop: CSVAEDNEKLFF. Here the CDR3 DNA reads TGCAGCGTGGCCGAGGATAATGAAAAACTGTTTTTT.

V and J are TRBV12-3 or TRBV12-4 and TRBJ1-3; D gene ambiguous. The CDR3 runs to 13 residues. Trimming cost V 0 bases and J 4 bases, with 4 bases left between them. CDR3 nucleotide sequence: TGTGCCAGCAGTTTAGCATCCGGAAACACCATATATTTT. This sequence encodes CASSLASGNTIYF.

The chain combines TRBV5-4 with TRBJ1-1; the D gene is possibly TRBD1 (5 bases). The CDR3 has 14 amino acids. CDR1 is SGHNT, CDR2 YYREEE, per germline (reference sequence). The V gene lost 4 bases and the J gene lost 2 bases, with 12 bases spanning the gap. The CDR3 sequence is CASSGREGNTEAFF. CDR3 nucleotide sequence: TGTGCCAGCAGCGGCAGGGAAGGAAACACTGAAGCTTTCTTT.

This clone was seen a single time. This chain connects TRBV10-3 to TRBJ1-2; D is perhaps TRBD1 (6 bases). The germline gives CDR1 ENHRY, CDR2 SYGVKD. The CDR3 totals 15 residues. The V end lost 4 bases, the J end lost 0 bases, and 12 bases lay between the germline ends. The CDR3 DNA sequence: TGTGCCATCAGTGGGTTCGGACAGACTAACTATGGCTACACCTTC. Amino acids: CAISGFGQTNYGYTF.

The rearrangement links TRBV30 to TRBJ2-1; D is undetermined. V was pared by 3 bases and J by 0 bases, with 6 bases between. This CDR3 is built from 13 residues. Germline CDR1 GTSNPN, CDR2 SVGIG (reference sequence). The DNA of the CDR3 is TGTGCCTGGAGAGGCGGCTCCTACAATGAGCAGTTCTTC. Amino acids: CAWRGGSYNEQFF.

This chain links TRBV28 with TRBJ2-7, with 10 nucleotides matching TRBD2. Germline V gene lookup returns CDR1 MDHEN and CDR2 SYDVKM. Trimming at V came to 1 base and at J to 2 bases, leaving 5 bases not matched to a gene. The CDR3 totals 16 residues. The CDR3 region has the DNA TGTGCCAGCAGTTTATTCTCTAGCGGGGGTCCCTACGAGCAGTACTTC. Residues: CASSLFSSGGPYEQYF.